This entry features one T cell receptor beta chain sequence. What it binds is unknown. The data are from a study of shared clonotypes between healthy human individuals. The data were produced by immunoSEQ multiplex PCR, yet TCRdb's version contains in-frame clones alone and is incomplete. The sample contains over a million clones, 95% to 97% of which appear only once. Trimming at V came to 0 bases and at J to 6 bases, leaving 6 bases not matched to a gene. Germline V gene data show CDR1 as SGDLS and CDR2 as YYNGEE. CDR3 length: 16 residues. Findings and caveats of the study: A small donor pool kept down the genetic and exposure-history diversity that was represented.

The clonotype was recovered from a man aged 25 to 45 in good health. The chain has TRBV9 and TRBJ2-1; 10 nucleotides align to TRBD2. The sequenced material came from naive CD4+ T cells sorted from blood. Specified subset: CD45RA+ positively selected. This CDR3 reads CASSVVPSGSLNEQFF. CDR3 DNA sequence: TGTGCCAGCAGCGTAGTTCCTAGCGGGAGCCTCAATGAGCAGTTCTTC.